This T cell receptor (beta chain) was captured in a study of graft-versus-host responses after intestinal transplantation. Study background: In this cohort, recipients had multivisceral, liver-intestinal, or isolated intestinal transplants. Every recipient had anti-thymocyte globulin induction and 2 to 4 years of tacrolimus plus steroids. Whole-study findings and limits: High graft-versus-host to host-versus-graft clonal ratios were seen in allografts of patients with graft-donor T cell macrochimerism.

Repertoires were generated with immunoSEQ multiplex PCR, while TCRdb's copy carries only in-frame clones and drops some. The sample records 20,000 to 25,000 clones, 25% to 35% being singletons. CFSE-labeled responder cells (around 200,000) were plated with around 200,000 irradiated, violet-dye-labeled stimulator cells. The CDR3 is 17 amino acids. The sequence came from a human patient who received an intestinal transplant. This chain connects TRBV12-2 to TRBJ2-5; the D call TRBD2 from the table was never checked on the DNA. TRBV12-2 is deemed a pseudogene. Sequences were derived from alloreactive CD8+ T cells from a mixed lymphocyte reaction culture, sampled before intestinal transplant. Subset given: CFSE-low proliferating T cells sorted from roughly six-day pre-transplant mixed lymphocyte reaction (GvH or HvG direction). The CDR3 sequence is CASRPALWTSPQETQYF. The CDR3 DNA is TGTGCAAGTCGCCCGGCCCTTTGGACTAGCCCCCAAGAGACCCAGTACTTC.